This T cell receptor beta chain stems from a study of T and B cells in COVID-19 patients. Looked up from germline, CDR1 is DFQATT and CDR2 is SNEGSKA (reference sequence). The CDR3 is 14 amino acids. Each TRB amplification used about 250-550 ng of genomic DNA from blood. BIOMED2 TRB-A/B primer pools were used in multiplex TRB PCR. Using its own MiXCR run on the multiplex PCR reads, TCRdb lists one record per CDR3 protein. Of around 2,400 distinct CDR3 sequences in the sample, around 25% were seen once. J is TRBJ1-2 and V is TRBV20-1; D possibly corresponds to TRBD1 (6 bases). The TCR comes from a human donor with active COVID-19. Input material: blood. The CDR3 coding sequence is TGCAGCGCCGGCGGACAGCAACTTCGCCTGGGCTACACCTTC. Encoded protein: CSAGGQQLRLGYTF.